This T cell receptor beta chain comes out of a study of cytomegalovirus exposure and HLA in healthy donors. Regarding the study as a whole: From TCR beta sequences, most subjects' HLA-A and HLA-B alleles were reportedly predicted accurately. A later analysis, which compared TCR beta chains of equal frequency, found the HLA-associated ones more clonally expanded. When presence/absence was analysed, sequencing depth was taken to be roughly uniform across donors.

Vbeta (60) and Jbeta (13) primers were used in the PCR. Clones were sequenced by immunoSEQ multiplex PCR, and TCRdb holds only the in-frame ones, with some missing. The table shows under 170,000 clones, with 63% occurring only once. On this clone itself: Antigen: not known. Because the CDR3's place on the DNA is in doubt, the DNA is left out and the CDR3 is given as listed by TCRdb.

Inclusive of both ends, the CDR3 amounts to 20 amino acids. The receptor comes from an older woman in good health and CMV-seropositive. The material sequenced was PBMCs. The chain links TRBV21-1 to TRBJ2-7; the table names TRBD1, a call not compared with the DNA. TRBV21-1 is labeled a pseudogene. CDR3 in amino acids: CASSKVGQGIEGWAPYEQYF.